The clone carrying this T cell receptor (beta chain) has just a few counts. V dropped 5 bases and J dropped 8; count of bases not matched to a gene: 9. This CDR3 region has 15 residues. Looked up from germline, CDR1 is LNHDA and CDR2 is SQIVND (reference sequence). These data are taken from a study of blood T cell repertoires in COVID-19. Study-wide context: Donors in the United States, Italy and Spain gave samples during acute or convalescent COVID-19. In each case, the material was cDNA or gDNA derived from T cells, B-cell-depleted T cells, or PBMCs.

In the study's own analysis: Estimates of nucleated cell counts were drawn from the amplification of reference gene primers. The assay was immunoSEQ multiplex PCR, and TCRdb's table has in-frame clones only and misses some. V and J calls and clone size follow that table, whereas D and trimming were derived from the DNA. The sample includes approximately 150,000 clones, 60% to 80% of them seen just once. This chain connects TRBV19 to TRBJ2-1, with 10 bases aligning to TRBD2. The TCR originated in a man aged 50 to 60 with active or convalescent COVID-19. Sequenced material: peripheral blood. DNA for the CDR3: TGTGCCAGTAGTGAGTGGCTAGCGGGAGAAGATGAGCAGTTCTTC. This translates into CASSEWLAGEDEQFF.